Listed below are T cell receptor beta chains from one sample, sequenced in a study of shared clonotypes between healthy human individuals. Libraries were prepared by immunoSEQ multiplex PCR; TCRdb keeps only in-frame clonotypes and omits some of them. This sample has approximately 980,000 clones, with around 80% found just once. Sequencing used memory CD4+ T cells sorted from blood. The receptor set was obtained from a man younger than 30 in good health. Both conserved end residues are part of each CDR3. The order of the fields is V gene, clone size, J gene, D gene, CDR3 DNA, CDR3 protein. A D gene is named only where the DNA matches it firmly. The size field is filled for only some rows; it gives once, few, many or a size class.

V gene: TRBV7-8; clone size: many; J gene: TRBJ1-2; D gene: .; CDR3 DNA: TGTGCCAGCAGCTTAGGAATCGGGGGTAACTATGGCTACACCTTC; CDR3 protein: CASSLGIGGNYGYTF
V gene: TRBV19; clone size: .; J gene: TRBJ1-5; D gene: TRBD1; CDR3 DNA: TGTGCCAGTAGCTCACTACAGGGGACGAGCAATCAGCCCCAGCATTTT; CDR3 protein: CASSSLQGTSNQPQHF
V gene: TRBV30; clone size: once; J gene: TRBJ1-3; D gene: .; CDR3 DNA: TGTGCCTGGCGGCGGGCAGGGGTTTTCTCTGGAAACACCATATATTTT; CDR3 protein: CAWRRAGVFSGNTIYF
V gene: TRBV7-9; clone size: .; J gene: TRBJ2-5; D gene: .; CDR3 DNA: TGTGCCAGCAGCTTAGTAGGGCCAGAGACCCAGTACTTC; CDR3 protein: CASSLVGPETQYF
V gene: TRBV6-5; clone size: .; J gene: TRBJ2-7; D gene: .; CDR3 DNA: TGTGCCAGCAGTCCCGGTGGCGAGCAGTACTTC; CDR3 protein: CASSPGGEQYF
V gene: TRBV2; clone size: .; J gene: TRBJ2-1; D gene: .; CDR3 DNA: TGTGCCAGCAGTGAAACCAATGAGCAGTTCTTC; CDR3 protein: CASSETNEQFF
V gene: TRBV25-1; clone size: .; J gene: TRBJ1-3; D gene: .; CDR3 DNA: TGTGCCAGCACATCGGGGGTTGGAAACACCATATATTTT; CDR3 protein: CASTSGVGNTIYF
V gene: TRBV4-1; clone size: .; J gene: TRBJ1-4; D gene: TRBD1; CDR3 DNA: TGCGCCAGCAGCCTTCCGACAGGGGGCTCAGAAAAACTGTTTTTT; CDR3 protein: CASSLPTGGSEKLFF
V gene: TRBV6-4; clone size: few; J gene: TRBJ1-1; D gene: .; CDR3 DNA: TGTGCCAGCAGTGACCCGGGCCTGAACACTGAAGCTTTCTTT; CDR3 protein: CASSDPGLNTEAFF
V gene: TRBV7-2; clone size: .; J gene: TRBJ2-5; D gene: TRBD2; CDR3 DNA: TGTGCCAGCAGCCGAACCGGGACTAGCGAGACCCAGTACTTC; CDR3 protein: CASSRTGTSETQYF
V gene: TRBV5-1; clone size: few; J gene: TRBJ2-5; D gene: TRBD2; CDR3 DNA: TGCGCCAGCAGCTTGGATTCGCGAGCGGGGTCGGGAGAGACCCAGTACTTC; CDR3 protein: CASSLDSRAGSGETQYF
V gene: TRBV18; clone size: few; J gene: TRBJ2-7; D gene: TRBD1; CDR3 DNA: TGTGCCAGCTCACCGGGTACAGGGGTTGGGACCTACGAGCAGTACTTC; CDR3 protein: CASSPGTGVGTYEQYF
V gene: TRBV7-3; clone size: .; J gene: TRBJ2-2; D gene: .; CDR3 DNA: TGTGCCAGCAGCTCTCTTACAGGGAAGGGCACCGGGGAGCTGTTTTTT; CDR3 protein: CASSSLTGKGTGELFF
V gene: TRBV13; clone size: once; J gene: TRBJ2-1; D gene: .; CDR3 DNA: TGTGCCAGCAGCTTAGGCCTCCCGGGAGCCTACAATGAGCAGTTCTTC; CDR3 protein: CASSLGLPGAYNEQFF
V gene: TRBV5-1; clone size: .; J gene: TRBJ1-3; D gene: .; CDR3 DNA: TGCGCCAGCAGCCTAGAGGGGCGAAGCTCTGGAAACACCATATATTTT; CDR3 protein: CASSLEGRSSGNTIYF
V gene: TRBV2; clone size: few; J gene: TRBJ1-2; D gene: .; CDR3 DNA: TGTGCCAGCACTCAAAACCCGGGGGCCAACTATGGCTACACCTTC; CDR3 protein: CASTQNPGANYGYTF